This is a list of T cell receptor beta chains from one sample in a study of beta chain features in type 1 diabetes. Repertoires were generated with immunoSEQ multiplex PCR, while TCRdb's copy carries only in-frame clones and drops some. The sample shows 400,000 to 600,000 clones, approximately 30% of them seen only once. The specimen sequenced was naive CD4+ T cells from blood. These receptors were taken from a man aged 18 to 30 in good health. CDR3s include the opening cysteine and the closing phenylalanine or tryptophan. D genes are given only for firm matches. Clone sizes are given selectively: once, few, many, or a class where the clone is expanded.

>TRBV30|-|TRBJ2-1|-
TGTGCCTGGAGTGTTTTTCGTTTGGGGAATGAGCAGTTCTTC
CAWSVFRLGNEQFF
>TRBV9|-|TRBJ1-1|-
TGTGCCAGCAGCGTAGTTAACACTGAAGCTTTCTTT
CASSVVNTEAFF
>TRBV25-1|-|TRBJ2-7|few
TGTGCCAGCAGTTCAATCTCTGCAGGCACCTACGAGCAGTACTTC
CASSSISAGTYEQYF
>TRBV7-9|TRBD1|TRBJ2-7|few
TGTGCCAGCAGCTCCAGACCGGGACAGGGGTCCACCTACGAGCAGTACTTC
CASSSRPGQGSTYEQYF
>TRBV9|-|TRBJ2-1|-
TGTGCCAGCAGCGTAGGAGGGACACTGAATGAGCAGTTCTTC
CASSVGGTLNEQFF
>TRBV30|-|TRBJ2-1|few
TGTGCCTGGAGGGTGGGCCTCTACAATGAGCAGTTCTTC
CAWRVGLYNEQFF
>TRBV29-1|TRBD1|TRBJ1-3|-
TGCAGCGTTGCTAGGACAGGGTCTGGAACCACCATATATTTT
CSVARTGSGTTIYF
>TRBV9|TRBD1|TRBJ2-1|-
TGTGCCAGCAGCGTAGCCGTGGACAGGAGCTACAATGAGCAGTTCTTC
CASSVAVDRSYNEQFF
>TRBV7-9|-|TRBJ2-7|-
TGTGCCAGCAGCGCTGGGGGGTCCTTGTACGAGCAGTACTTC
CASSAGGSLYEQYF
>TRBV5-1|-|TRBJ2-3|-
TGCGCCAGCAGCTTGGCGGTGGGCAGCACAGATACGCAGTATTTT
CASSLAVGSTDTQYF
>TRBV7-2|-|TRBJ2-7|few
TGTGCCAGCAGCTTAGGCCTCCTGGAGCAGTACTTC
CASSLGLLEQYF
>TRBV29-1|TRBD2|TRBJ2-1|few
TGCAGCGTTGACCCTAGCGGGGTTTACAATGAGCAGTTCTTC
CSVDPSGVYNEQFF
>TRBV9|-|TRBJ2-1|-
TGTGCCAGCAGCGTAACAGGGAGGTCCAATGAGCAGTTCTTC
CASSVTGRSNEQFF
>TRBV25-1|-|TRBJ2-7|few
TGTGCCAGCAGTGGAGGGATTCCGGTCTACGAGCAGTACTTC
CASSGGIPVYEQYF
>TRBV30|-|TRBJ1-2|-
TGTGCCTGGAGTGTGGGGGGACGGGACACCTTC
CAWSVGGRDTF
>TRBV25-1|TRBD1|TRBJ2-7|-
TGTGCCAGCAGTGGGGGACAGGGTTACGAGCAGTACTTC
CASSGGQGYEQYF
>TRBV30|-|TRBJ2-1|-
TGTGCCTGGAGTGTTTTGTCTCCCGACAATGAGCAGTTCTTC
CAWSVLSPDNEQFF
>TRBV7-3|-|TRBJ2-7|-
TGTGCCAGCAGCTTAAGCGGGTCAACCTTTCACTTC
CASSLSGSTFHF
>TRBV6-5|-|TRBJ2-5|few
TGTGCCAGCAGTACAAGTTTCACCCAAGAGACCCAGTACTTC
CASSTSFTQETQYF
>TRBV5-1|-|TRBJ2-3|-
TGCGCCAGCAGCTTGGACAGCCAGACAGATACGCAGTATTTT
CASSLDSQTDTQYF
>TRBV13|-|TRBJ2-1|-
TGTGCCAGCAGCTACCCCCTTGGTGAGCAGTTCTTC
CASSYPLGEQFF
>TRBV5-6|-|TRBJ2-5|few
TGTGCCAGCAGACAGCGGAGTTGGGAGACCCAGTACTTC
CASRQRSWETQYF